The entry below describes one TCR beta chain. Its antigen is undetermined. The PCR ran on 60 Vbeta and 13 Jbeta primers. The protocol was immunoSEQ multiplex PCR, while the TCRdb copy is restricted to in-frame clones and leaves out a portion. Of tens of thousands of clones detected, 90% to 95% appear once; the ten largest clones hold 2% to 3%. This specimen belongs to a study of cytomegalovirus exposure and HLA in healthy donors. Whole-study findings and limits: The authors confirmed in vitro that a few CMV-associated chains were specific for CMV antigens.

Germline loops: CDR1 SGHRS, CDR2 YFSETQ. Trimming removed 4 bases at V and 0 bases at J, with 13 bases between. This CDR3 is built from 15 residues. The rearrangement joins TRBV5-1 to TRBJ1-1; D call uncertain. Sequencing input: PBMCs. The sequence was collected from a woman younger than 30 in good health and CMV-seronegative. The CDR3 DNA reads as TGCGCCAGCAGCCCCGCGGGGATAATGAACACTGAAGCTTTCTTT. Its translation is CASSPAGIMNTEAFF. Looking up the rest from reference TRBV5-1 and TRBJ1-1 gives the full variable domain: KAGVTQTPRYLIKTRGQQVTLSCSPISGHRSVSWYQQTPGQGLQFLFEYFSETQRNKGNFPGRFSGRQFSNSRSEMNVSTLELGDSALYLCASSPAGIMNTEAFFGQGTRLTVV.